This TCR beta chain was captured in a study of shared clonotypes between healthy human individuals. Measured with immunoSEQ multiplex PCR; TCRdb has only the in-frame clones, and not every one. The top ten hold over 0.12% of the sample, which has millions of clones, around 94% seen once. The germline V gene has CDR1 SGHRS and CDR2 YFSETQ. J gave up 0 bases and V 4 bases, and 10 bases lay outside the gene matches. The CDR3 is made up of 18 amino acids. This clone appeared once. The sequenced sample consisted of naive CD4+ T cells sorted from blood. As to subset: CD45RA+ positively selected. The V and J genes are TRBV5-1 and TRBJ2-7; 13 bases line up with TRBD2. The TCR sequence derives from a man between 18 and 35 years old in good health. The CDR3 coding sequence is TGCGCCAGCAGCCTCCGACTAGCGGGAGGCCTAAGCTCCTACGAGCAGTACTTC. It is translated as CASSLRLAGGLSSYEQYF.